Listed below are T cell receptor beta chains from one sample, sequenced in a study of TIL therapy for anti-PD-1-resistant metastatic lung cancer. Repertoires were generated with immunoSEQ multiplex PCR, while TCRdb's copy carries only in-frame clones and drops some. Of about 60,000 clones listed, around 87% were seen once; the top ten hold 2.6%. The input for sequencing was blood, taken at baseline. The source of these receptors is a person between 25 and 80 years old with non-small cell lung cancer. The CDR3 runs from the conserved cysteine through the conserved F or W. Fields, in order: clone size, J gene, V gene, D gene, CDR3 protein, CDR3 DNA. A D gene is named only where the DNA matches it firmly. Size is omitted from some rows. Given values are once, few, many or a class for expanded clones.

.,TRBJ2-7,TRBV19,.,CASSITSSYEQYF,TGTGCCAGTAGTATCACGAGCTCCTACGAGCAGTACTTC
.,TRBJ2-7,TRBV4-2,.,CASSQDPAGGYEQYF,TGTGCCAGCAGCCAAGATCCCGCCGGGGGCTACGAGCAGTACTTC
.,TRBJ2-1,TRBV13,TRBD2,CASSWASGSYNEQFF,TGTGCCAGCAGCTGGGCTAGCGGGTCCTACAATGAGCAGTTCTTC
.,TRBJ2-2,TRBV27,TRBD2,CASRHSGRGTGELFF,TGTGCCAGCAGGCATTCGGGGAGGGGCACCGGGGAGCTGTTTTTT
.,TRBJ2-1,TRBV27,TRBD2,CAGGYGNEQFF,TGTGCGGGAGGGTACGGCAATGAGCAGTTCTTC
.,TRBJ2-3,TRBV20-1,.,CSASQAETYTDTQYF,TGCAGTGCTAGTCAAGCGGAGACCTACACAGATACGCAGTATTTT
.,TRBJ1-1,TRBV20-1,.,CSPESYTEAFF,TGCAGCCCTGAGAGCTACACTGAAGCTTTCTTT
.,TRBJ2-2,TRBV6-5,.,CASRKRAGELFF,TGTGCCAGTCGGAAACGCGCCGGGGAGCTGTTTTTT
.,TRBJ1-1,TRBV5-6,.,CASSLPGNMNTEAFF,TGTGCCAGCAGCTTGCCAGGGAACATGAACACTGAAGCTTTCTTT
.,TRBJ1-2,TRBV28,TRBD1,CASRETGLNYGYTF,TGTGCCAGCAGAGAGACAGGGCTCAACTATGGCTACACCTTC
.,TRBJ2-7,TRBV6-4,TRBD1,CASSGPPGGKNEQYF,TGTGCCAGCAGTGGCCCGCCAGGGGGCAAAAACGAGCAGTACTTC
.,TRBJ2-6,TRBV19,.,CASTVGGAPSSGANVLTF,TGTGCCAGCACTGTGGGTGGGGCCCCTAGCTCTGGGGCCAACGTCCTGACTTTC
.,TRBJ2-3,TRBV5-1,TRBD2,CASSERVSGASTDTQYF,TGCGCCAGCAGCGAACGCGTGAGCGGGGCGAGCACAGATACGCAGTATTTT
.,TRBJ1-2,TRBV5-1,.,CASSLTGYYGYTF,TGCGCCAGCAGCTTGACTGGTTATTATGGCTACACCTTC
few,TRBJ2-2,TRBV7-3,TRBD2,CASSLTGLAANTGELFF,TGTGCCAGCAGCTTAACTGGGCTAGCGGCAAACACCGGGGAGCTGTTTTTT
few,TRBJ2-2,TRBV19,.,CASSIEPPGELFF,TGTGCCAGTAGTATAGAACCACCCGGGGAGCTGTTTTTT
.,TRBJ2-7,TRBV28,.,CASGAAGTSSYEQYF,TGTGCCAGCGGGGCCGCCGGGACGTCCTCCTACGAGCAGTACTTC
.,TRBJ1-3,TRBV27,.,CASSLAAGNTIYF,TGTGCCAGCAGTTTAGCCGCCGGAAACACCATATATTTT
.,TRBJ2-3,TRBV14,.,CASSQDNGASTDTQYF,TGTGCCAGCAGCCAAGATAACGGAGCGAGCACAGATACGCAGTATTTT
.,TRBJ2-7,TRBV6-6,TRBD1,CASTPGTVSYEQYF,TGTGCCAGCACCCCTGGGACAGTCTCCTACGAGCAGTACTTC
.,TRBJ1-1,TRBV7-3,.,CASSQGAPGTNTEAFF,TGTGCCAGCAGCCAAGGGGCCCCGGGCACGAACACTGAAGCTTTCTTT
.,TRBJ1-1,TRBV5-1,.,CASSFNVVTEAFF,TGCGCCAGCAGCTTTAACGTCGTCACTGAAGCTTTCTTT
.,TRBJ2-3,TRBV19,.,CASSRADTQYF,TGTGCCAGTAGTAGGGCAGATACGCAGTATTTT
.,TRBJ2-1,TRBV6-5,TRBD1,CASRFSQGAGNEQFF,TGTGCCAGCAGATTTTCACAGGGGGCAGGAAATGAGCAGTTCTTC
.,TRBJ1-6,TRBV12-2,.,CASRLGRRTGRNSPLHF,TGTGCAAGTCGCTTAGGCAGGCGGACAGGGCGGAATTCACCCCTCCACTTT
.,TRBJ2-5,TRBV5-5,TRBD2,CASSLGTSLETQYF,TGTGCCAGCAGCTTGGGGACTAGCCTTGAGACCCAGTACTTC
.,TRBJ2-7,TRBV28,TRBD2,CASIGTSGQSSYEQYF,TGTGCCAGCATAGGGACTAGCGGGCAAAGCTCCTACGAGCAGTACTTC
.,TRBJ1-2,TRBV2,.,CASSEALLGTLYGYTF,TGTGCCAGCAGTGAAGCGCTTCTGGGGACTCTCTATGGCTACACCTTC
.,TRBJ1-2,TRBV5-1,.,CASSLGGSAGQGGYTF,TGCGCCAGCAGCTTGGGGGGTTCGGCAGGCCAAGGAGGCTACACCTTC
.,TRBJ1-4,TRBV3-1/TRBV3-2,.,CASSQEGWDYPNEKLFF,TGTGCCAGCAGCCAAGAAGGTTGGGACTACCCTAATGAAAAACTGTTTTTT
.,TRBJ1-1,TRBV15,TRBD1,CATSVDRVNTEAFF,TGTGCCACCAGCGTCGACAGGGTGAACACTGAAGCTTTCTTT
.,TRBJ1-5,TRBV2,TRBD1,CASSGKQGELVNQPQHF,TGTGCCAGCAGTGGGAAACAGGGGGAACTCGTGAATCAGCCCCAGCATTTT
once,TRBJ1-3,TRBV15,.,CATRARTDSGNTIYF,TGTGCCACCAGGGCACGGACGGACTCTGGAAACACCATATATTTT
.,TRBJ1-6,TRBV19,.,CASSREGNSPLHF,TGTGCCAGTAGTAGGGAGGGTAATTCACCCCTCCACTTT
.,TRBJ2-1,TRBV18,TRBD2,CASSPGGEQFF,TGTGCCAGCTCACCCGGGGGGGAGCAGTTCTTC
.,TRBJ1-2,TRBV5-1,TRBD1,CASSLQGDGYTF,TGCGCCAGCAGCTTACAGGGGGATGGCTACACCTTC
.,TRBJ1-1,TRBV4-1,.,CASSQEGGGDTEAFF,TGCGCCAGCAGCCAAGAGGGCGGGGGGGACACTGAAGCTTTCTTT
.,TRBJ1-5,TRBV2,.,CASSVNRAPNEAQPQHF,TGTGCCAGCAGTGTTAACAGGGCCCCAAATGAAGCCCAGCCCCAGCATTTT
.,TRBJ2-7,TRBV19,.,CASSPAGTEQYF,TGTGCCAGTAGTCCCGCGGGTACCGAGCAGTACTTC
.,TRBJ1-1,TRBV18,.,CASSRQMNTEAFF,TGTGCCAGCTCACGTCAGATGAACACTGAAGCTTTCTTT
.,TRBJ1-1,TRBV11-2,.,CASSLGVLNTEAFF,TGTGCCAGCAGCTTGGGGGTTTTGAACACTGAAGCTTTCTTT